The sequence of this TCR beta chain was determined in a study of blood T cells in healthy people across ages. A second PCR, run for about 7 to 11 cycles, used a sample-barcoded 5' primer plus a J-beta primer mix. One entry per CDR3 protein, called by TCRdb with MiXCR from the 5' RACE reads. The sample has around 1,900,000 distinct CDR3 sequences, approximately 40% seen once. V lost 3 bases, J lost 3 bases, and 9 bases stayed unmatched. The CDR3 is 16 amino acids. Per the germline V gene, CDR1 is SGHTA and CDR2 is FQGNSA. The rearrangement joins TRBV7-2 to TRBJ2-7; TRBD1 matches at 9 bases. Sequencing was performed on blood. This TCR was recovered from a human donor in good health. In DNA form, the CDR3 reads TGTGCCAGCAGCTTGAGTATGGGACAGGGCCTCTACGAGCAGTACTTC. Protein: CASSLSMGQGLYEQYF.